This T cell receptor (beta chain) was sequenced for a study of blood T cell repertoires in COVID-19. For the study at large: Material from acute and convalescent COVID-19 was sourced from the United States, Italy and Spain. Sources were T cells, B-cell-depleted T cells, or PBMCs; the material itself was cDNA or gDNA.

Here immunoSEQ multiplex PCR was the method, and the copy in TCRdb shows in-frame clones only, minus some. The data contain 65,000 to 80,000 clones, almost 85% of them singletons. Germline V lookup: CDR1 LNHDA, CDR2 SQIVND (reference sequence). The V gene lost 6 bases and the J gene lost 7 bases, with 15 bases spanning the gap. This CDR3 is 14 amino acids long. The TCR originated in a man aged 50-59 years with acute or convalescent COVID-19. The rearrangement links TRBV19 to TRBJ1-4, with a weak D call TRBD1 (5 bases). The specimen was peripheral blood. The CDR3 sequence: CASSDVGRREKLFF. CDR3 nucleotide sequence: TGTGCCAGTAGCGATGTGGGGCGTCGTGAAAAACTGTTTTTT.